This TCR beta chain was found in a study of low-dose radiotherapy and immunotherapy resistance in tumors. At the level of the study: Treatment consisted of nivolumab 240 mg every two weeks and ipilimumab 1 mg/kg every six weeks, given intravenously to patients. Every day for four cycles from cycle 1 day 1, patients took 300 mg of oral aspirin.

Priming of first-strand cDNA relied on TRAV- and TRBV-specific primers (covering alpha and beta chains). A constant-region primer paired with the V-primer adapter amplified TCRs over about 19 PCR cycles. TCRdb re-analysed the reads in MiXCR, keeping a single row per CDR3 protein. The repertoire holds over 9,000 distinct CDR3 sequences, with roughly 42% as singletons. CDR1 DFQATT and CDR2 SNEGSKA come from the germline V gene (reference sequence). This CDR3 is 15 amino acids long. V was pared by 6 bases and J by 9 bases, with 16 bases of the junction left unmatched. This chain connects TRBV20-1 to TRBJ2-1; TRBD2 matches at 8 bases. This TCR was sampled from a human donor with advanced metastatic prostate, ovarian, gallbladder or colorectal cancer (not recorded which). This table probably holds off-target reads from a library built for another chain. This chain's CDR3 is CSAAAAGGPRSEQFF. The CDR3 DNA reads TGCAGTGCCGCCGCGGCGGGAGGCCCGCGGAGTGAGCAGTTCTTC.